The 23 T cell receptor beta chains in this list originate from one sample, sequenced in a study of CD8+ T cells in alopecia areata. RNA was isolated and reverse transcribed to cDNA, the sequencing template. The table came from immunoSEQ multiplex PCR; TCRdb's copy has only in-frame clones and leaves some out. This table has over 60,000 clones, around 42% appearing once. Treatment meaning: oral pan-JAK inhibitor, 5-10 mg twice daily. Sequenced here: CD8+ T cells sorted from blood, sampled at approximately week 36, from a patient treated with tofacitinib. Source of these receptors: a human donor with alopecia areata.

The V call is TRBV29-1, the J call TRBJ2-5; 13 bases agree with TRBD2. Germline V lookup: CDR1 SQVTM, CDR2 ANQGSEA. This CDR3 has 18 amino acids. V dropped 3 bases and J dropped 7; count of bases not matched to a gene: 17. The DNA of the CDR3 is TGCAGCGTTGACGGCTGGACTAGCGGGAGCCCAGTCCCCGGGACCCAGTACTTC. Protein sequence: CSVDGWTSGSPVPGTQYF.

This clone showed up just a few times. The chain uses TRBV13 and TRBJ1-5; D uncertain. V lost 5 bases, J lost 4 bases, and 9 bases lay in between. CDR1 is PRHDT and CDR2 is FYEKMQ in the germline V gene (reference sequence). The CDR3 sequence is 13 residues long. As DNA, the CDR3 is TGTGCCAGCAGCGCAGTTGGGAATCAGCCCCAGCATTTT. Its protein is CASSAVGNQPQHF.

The V gene is TRBV9, the J gene TRBJ1-2, with TRBD1 matching 9 bases. Germline V lookup: CDR1 SGDLS, CDR2 YYNGEE. The CDR3 extends over 15 amino acids. Unmatched junction bases numbered 6, after V lost 4 bases and J lost 2 bases. CDR3 residues: CASSLWDRENYGYTF. CDR3 in DNA: TGTGCCAGCAGCCTGTGGGACAGGGAAAACTATGGCTACACCTTC.

This clone occurred a few times. This sequence joins TRBV6-6 and TRBJ2-1, with D possibly TRBD1 on 6 matching bases. The germline V and J ends were trimmed by 5 bases and 8 bases, with 19 bases remaining between them. This CDR3 is 15 amino acids long. Germline assignment: CDR1 MNHNY and CDR2 SVGAGI (reference sequence). CDR3 in amino acids: CASSHRDTLLDEQFF. The CDR3 bases are TGTGCCAGCAGTCACCGGGACACCCTCTTGGATGAGCAGTTCTTC.

V gene TRBV7-9 combines with J gene TRBJ1-2; tentative D call: TRBD1 (5 bases). The length of the CDR3 is 14 residues. V shed 5 bases and J shed 5 bases, with 15 bases lying between them. CDR1 SEHNR and CDR2 FQNEAQ come from the germline V gene (reference sequence). The CDR3 sequence is CASSRSDNSYGYTF. CDR3 DNA sequence: TGTGCCAGCAGCCGATCGGACAATTCTTATGGCTACACCTTC. Complete variable domain (other parts from reference TRBV7-9 and TRBJ1-2): DTGVSQNPRHKITKRGQNVTFRCDPISEHNRLYWYRQTLGQGPEFLTYFQNEAQLEKSRLLSDRFSAERPKGSFSTLEIQRTEQGDSAMYLCASSRSDNSYGYTFGSGTRLTVV.

The J gene is TRBJ1-5, the V gene TRBV19; no clear D gene. The CDR3 has 13 residues. Trimming took off 5 bases at V and 7 bases at J, with 12 bases between the two ends. Germline CDR1 is LNHDA and CDR2 is SQIVND (reference sequence). The CDR3 reads CASSGWGIQPQHF. DNA of the CDR3: TGTGCCAGTAGTGGTTGGGGAATCCAGCCCCAGCATTTT.

This sequence joins TRBV4-1 and TRBJ1-1; TRBD1 matches 8 bases. This CDR3 has 16 residues. Trimming cost V 5 bases and J 4 bases; bases outside gene matches: 12. The germline V gene has CDR1 MGHRA and CDR2 YSYEKL. CDR3 DNA sequence: TGCGCCAGCAGCGGACAGGGCCCCCGGGGGGTCACTGAAGCTTTCTTT. Translating gives CASSGQGPRGVTEAFF.

The chain employs TRBV10-2 and TRBJ2-3; no definite D call. The CDR3 spans 10 residues. In germline, CDR1 is WSHSY, CDR2 SAAADI. V lost 8 bases and J lost 6, with 6 bases in between. The CDR3 spells CASLADTQYF. The CDR3 region has the DNA TGCGCCAGCTTGGCGGATACGCAGTATTTT.

CDR3 coding DNA: TGCAGCGCTGAGGGGACAGTTGGAGCGTTCTTC. Amino acid sequence: CSAEGTVGAFF. The chain links TRBV29-1 to TRBJ2-1, with 7 bases identical to TRBD1. The CDR3 has 11 residues. The ends lost 7 bases at V and 15 bases at J; junction bases unmatched: 12. CDR1 and CDR2 (germline): SQVTM, ANQGSEA.

The chain employs TRBV6-6 and TRBJ2-5; D is tentatively TRBD1 or TRBD2 (5 bases each). Trimming shortened V by 6 bases and J by 5 bases, and 10 bases separated the two germline ends. Germline CDR1 MNHNY, CDR2 SVGAGI (reference sequence). This CDR3 is 12 amino acids long. The CDR3 loop is CASRGRVETQYF. The CDR3 nucleotides read TGTGCCAGCAGGGGGCGGGTGGAGACCCAGTACTTC.

This chain connects TRBV29-1 to TRBJ2-7; D is perhaps TRBD1 or TRBD2 (5 bases each). Trimming removed 1 base from V and 3 bases from J, with 19 bases in between. CDR1 SQVTM and CDR2 ANQGSEA come from the germline V gene. The CDR3 runs to 16 residues. CDR3 amino acids: CSVEGVGPLGYYEQYF. The DNA of the CDR3 is TGCAGCGTTGAAGGAGTGGGACCGCTTGGGTACTACGAGCAGTACTTC.

This clone was seen more than once but under ten times. The chain has TRBV7-9 and TRBJ2-3; no reliable D call. This CDR3 is 12 amino acids long. Germline values: CDR1 SEHNR, CDR2 FQNEAQ (reference sequence). Trimming stripped 7 bases from V and 5 bases from J, with 10 bases between. CDR3 residues: CASTPFGDTQYF. The DNA of the CDR3 is TGTGCCAGCACCCCGTTTGGAGATACGCAGTATTTT. The full variable domain, completed using reference TRBV7-9 and TRBJ2-3, is DTGVSQNPRHKITKRGQNVTFRCDPISEHNRLYWYRQTLGQGPEFLTYFQNEAQLEKSRLLSDRFSAERPKGSFSTLEIQRTEQGDSAMYLCASTPFGDTQYFGPGTRLTVL.

The V call is TRBV30, the J call TRBJ2-1; 8 bases agree with TRBD2. The V gene's germline CDR1 is GTSNPN and CDR2 SVGIG (reference sequence). Losses at the gene ends were 2 bases for V and 6 bases for J; bases not matched to a gene: 6. The CDR3 loop spans 14 amino acids. Here the CDR3 reads CAWSPSGSPNEQFF. In nucleotides, the CDR3 is TGTGCCTGGAGTCCAAGCGGGAGCCCCAATGAGCAGTTCTTC.

This clone was found a few times. The rearrangement joins TRBV6-5 to TRBJ2-5, with D possibly TRBD2 on 6 matching bases. V lost 0 bases and J lost 4, with 15 bases in between. Germline loops: CDR1 MNHEY, CDR2 SVGAGI. This CDR3 region has 16 residues. The CDR3 DNA reads TGTGCCAGCAGTTACTCGGAGGGATTGGCTCGAGAGACCCAGTACTTC. Protein: CASSYSEGLARETQYF.

This clone was detected a few times. The same CDR3 also results from other DNA sequences found in this sample. V and J are TRBV2 and TRBJ2-7, with D uncertain. The CDR3 is made up of 11 amino acids. Between the trimmed V and J ends, which lost 0 bases and 3 bases, there was a span of 0 bases. Germline CDR1 SNHLY, CDR2 FYNNEI. CDR3 in amino acids: CASSEAYEQYF. The CDR3 DNA reads as TGTGCCAGCAGTGAAGCCTACGAGCAGTACTTC.

This rearrangement joins TRBV11-2 to TRBJ2-7, with 7 bases identical to TRBD2. Germline V CDR1 and CDR2: SGHAT, FQNNGV. With V trimmed by 8 bases and J by 2 bases, 9 bases remained unmatched. The CDR3 length is 14 residues. The CDR3, as DNA: TGTGCCAGCCACTTTGCGGGGGAACCCTACGAGCAGTACTTC. Encoded protein: CASHFAGEPYEQYF.

The J gene is TRBJ2-7, the V gene TRBV30, with D possibly TRBD2 on 6 matching bases. Germline CDR1 GTSNPN, CDR2 SVGIG (reference sequence). This CDR3 has 13 amino acids. The V end lost 0 bases, the J end lost 1 base, and 7 bases lay between the germline ends. CDR3 nucleotides: TGTGCCTGGAGTGTGGGGGGTTCCTACGAGCAGTACTTC. It encodes CAWSVGGSYEQYF. Supplemented by reference TRBV30 and TRBJ2-7, the full variable domain reads SQTIHQWPATLVQPVGSPLSLECTVEGTSNPNLYWYRQAAGRGLQLLFYSVGIGQISSEVPQNLSASRPQDRQFILSSKKLLLSDSGFYLCAWSVGGSYEQYFGPGTRLTVT.

This clone came up a few times. The chain links TRBV28 to TRBJ1-1; no definite D call. CDR1 is MDHEN and CDR2 is SYDVKM in the germline V gene. The CDR3 totals 14 residues. Trimming pared 2 bases from V and 3 bases from J, leaving 10 bases between. This CDR3 reads CASSLRGWDTEAFF. In DNA form, the CDR3 reads TGTGCCAGCAGTTTACGGGGTTGGGACACTGAAGCTTTCTTT.

The chain links TRBV29-1 to TRBJ2-5, with D possibly being TRBD1 (5 bases). The germline gives CDR1 SQVTM, CDR2 ANQGSEA. V was trimmed by 3 bases and J by 6 bases, leaving 11 bases between them. The length of the CDR3 is 12 residues. The CDR3 DNA follows: TGCAGCGTTGATACAGGTTGGCAGACCCAGTACTTC. Protein product: CSVDTGWQTQYF.

V and J are TRBV30 and TRBJ2-3; tentative D call: TRBD1 (5 bases). CDR1 and CDR2 (germline): GTSNPN, SVGIG (reference sequence). V was trimmed by 4 bases and J by 2 bases, leaving 10 bases between them. The CDR3 has 13 residues. CDR3 sequence reads: CAWNWGLTDTQYF. The CDR3 region has the DNA TGTGCCTGGAATTGGGGCCTCACAGATACGCAGTATTTT.

The V gene is TRBV11-2, the J gene TRBJ2-3, with 11 bases aligning to TRBD2. V was pared by 5 bases and J by 4 bases, with 14 bases of the junction left unmatched. The germline CDR1 and CDR2 sequences are SGHAT and FQNNGV. The CDR3 runs 18 residues. The DNA for the CDR3 is TGTGCCAGCAGCAATACCGCCAGACTAGCGGGAAGGCCAGATACGCAGTATTTT. Translation: CASSNTARLAGRPDTQYF.

The chain carries TRBV25-1 and TRBJ1-2, with 9 bases that match TRBD1. Germline loops: CDR1 MGHDK, CDR2 SYGVNS. The trim removed 4 bases at V and 5 bases at J, leaving 2 bases unmatched. This CDR3 spans 13 amino acids. The CDR3 region is CASSVTGGYGYTF. CDR3 DNA: TGTGCCAGCAGTGTGACAGGGGGTTATGGCTACACCTTC.

The chain has TRBV7-8 and TRBJ2-5; perhaps TRBD1 as D (7 bases). The V gene's germline CDR1 is SGHVS and CDR2 FQNEAQ. Trimming shortened V by 3 bases and J by 7 bases, and 24 bases separated the two germline ends. The CDR3 is 17 residues long. CDR3 DNA sequence: TGTGCCAGCAGCTTTGAAAGGACAGGAGACGTCGGGGGGACCCAGTACTTC. It codes for CASSFERTGDVGGTQYF.